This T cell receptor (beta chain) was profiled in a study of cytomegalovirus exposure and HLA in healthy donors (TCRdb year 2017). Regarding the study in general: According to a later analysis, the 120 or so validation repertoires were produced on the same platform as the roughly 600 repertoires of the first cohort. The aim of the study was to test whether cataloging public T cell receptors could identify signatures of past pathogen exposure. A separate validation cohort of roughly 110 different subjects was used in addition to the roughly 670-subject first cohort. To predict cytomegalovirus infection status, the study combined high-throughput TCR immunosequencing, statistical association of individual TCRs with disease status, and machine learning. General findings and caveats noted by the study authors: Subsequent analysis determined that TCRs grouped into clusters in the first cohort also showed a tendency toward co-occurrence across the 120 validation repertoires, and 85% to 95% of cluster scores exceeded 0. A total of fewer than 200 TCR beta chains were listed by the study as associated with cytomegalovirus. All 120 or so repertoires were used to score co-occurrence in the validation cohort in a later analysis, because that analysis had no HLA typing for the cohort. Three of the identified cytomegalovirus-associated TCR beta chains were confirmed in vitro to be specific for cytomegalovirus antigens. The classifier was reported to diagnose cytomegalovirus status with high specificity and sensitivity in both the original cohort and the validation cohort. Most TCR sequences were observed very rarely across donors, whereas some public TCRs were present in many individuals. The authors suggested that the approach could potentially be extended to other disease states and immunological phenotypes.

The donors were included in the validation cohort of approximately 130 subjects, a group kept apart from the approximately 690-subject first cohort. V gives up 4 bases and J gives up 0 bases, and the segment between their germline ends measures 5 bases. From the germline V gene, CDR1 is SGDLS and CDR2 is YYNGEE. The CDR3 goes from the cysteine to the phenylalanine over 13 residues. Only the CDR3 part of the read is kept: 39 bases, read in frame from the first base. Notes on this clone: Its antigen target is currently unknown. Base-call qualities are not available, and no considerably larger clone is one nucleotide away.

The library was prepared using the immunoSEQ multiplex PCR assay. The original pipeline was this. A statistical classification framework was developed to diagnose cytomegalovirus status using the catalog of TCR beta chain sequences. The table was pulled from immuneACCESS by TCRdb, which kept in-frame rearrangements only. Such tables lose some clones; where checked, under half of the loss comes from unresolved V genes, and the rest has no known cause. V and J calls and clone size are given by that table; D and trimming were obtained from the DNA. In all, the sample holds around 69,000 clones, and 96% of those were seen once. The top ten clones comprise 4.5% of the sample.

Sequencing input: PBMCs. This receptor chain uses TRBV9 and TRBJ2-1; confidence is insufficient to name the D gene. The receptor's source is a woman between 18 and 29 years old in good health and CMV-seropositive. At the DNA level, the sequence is TGTGCCAGCAGCCCTAGCTCCTACAATGAGCAGTTCTTC. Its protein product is CASSPSSYNEQFF.